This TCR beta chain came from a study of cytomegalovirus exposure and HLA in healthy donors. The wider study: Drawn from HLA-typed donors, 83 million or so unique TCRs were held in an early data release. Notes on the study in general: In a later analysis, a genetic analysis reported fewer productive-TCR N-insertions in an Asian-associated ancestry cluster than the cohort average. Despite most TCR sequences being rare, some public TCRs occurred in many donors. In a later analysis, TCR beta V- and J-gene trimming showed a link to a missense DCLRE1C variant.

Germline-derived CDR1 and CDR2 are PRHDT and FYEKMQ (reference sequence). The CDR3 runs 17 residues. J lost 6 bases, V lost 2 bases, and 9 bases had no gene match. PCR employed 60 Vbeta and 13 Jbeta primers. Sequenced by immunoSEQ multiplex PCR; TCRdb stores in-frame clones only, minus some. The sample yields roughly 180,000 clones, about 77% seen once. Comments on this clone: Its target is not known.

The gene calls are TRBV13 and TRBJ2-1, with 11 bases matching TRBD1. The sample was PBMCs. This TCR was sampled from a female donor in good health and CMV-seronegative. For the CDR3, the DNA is TGTGCCAGCAGCTTAAGGGTCGGGACAGGGGGTCTCAATGAGCAGTTCTTC. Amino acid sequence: CASSLRVGTGGLNEQFF.